This T cell receptor (beta chain) was sequenced for a study of CD8 T cells in Susac syndrome. The CDR3 consists of 15 residues. V gave up 0 bases and J gave up 4 bases; unmatched junction bases: 7. From germline, CDR1 is DFQATT and CDR2 SNEGSKA (reference sequence). The patients serving as multiple sclerosis controls were treatment-naive. They had stable or active relapsing-remitting disease and fulfilled revised McDonald criteria. Random hexamers were used to reverse transcribe about 0.5 to 1 ug of RNA. TCRdb passed the immunoSEQ multiplex PCR reads through MiXCR, listing each CDR3 protein once. The sample contains 110,000 or so distinct CDR3 sequences, about 92% of which appear only once.

The chain uses TRBV20-1 and TRBJ1-2; 8 bases match TRBD1. The TCR originated in a human donor with multiple sclerosis. The sequencing input was CD4+ T cells from PBMCs. This CDR3 is CSAREGTGAPYGYTF. The CDR3 DNA sequence: TGCAGTGCTAGAGAGGGGACAGGCGCACCCTATGGCTACACCTTC.